These 26 T cell receptor beta chains originate from one sample sequenced in a study of blood T cell repertoires in COVID-19. Profiled with immunoSEQ multiplex PCR; TCRdb holds only in-frame clones, not every one. The sample consists of about 200,000 clones, more than 65% of them appearing once. Sequenced input: PBMCs or T cells enriched from blood (not recorded which). The receptors derive from a man aged 35-49 years who had recovered from COVID-19.

The CDR3 is CVSSLQGVYGYTF. The DNA for the CDR3 is TGTGTCTCCTCCCTACAGGGGGTCTATGGCTACACCTTC. The chain uses TRBV12-3 or TRBV12-4 and TRBJ1-2; TRBD1 matches 8 bases. The length of the CDR3 is 13 residues.

The V gene is TRBV6-1, the J gene TRBJ1-4; no reliable D call. Trimming cost V 1 base and J 7 bases, with 10 bases left between them. Germline CDR1 reads MNHNS; CDR2 reads SASEGT. This CDR3 spans 14 amino acids. The CDR3: CASSEDIGSEKLFF. The CDR3 DNA sequence: TGTGCCAGCAGTGAAGATATTGGTAGTGAAAAACTGTTTTTT.

This clone was picked up many times. The V gene is TRBV9, the J gene TRBJ2-2; TRBD1 matches at 8 bases. Germline values: CDR1 SGDLS, CDR2 YYNGEE. The CDR3 totals 15 residues. The ends lost 5 bases at V and 4 bases at J; junction bases unmatched: 7. The CDR3 sequence: CASRPGTGGTGELFF. The CDR3 DNA follows: TGTGCCAGCAGGCCGGGGACAGGCGGCACCGGGGAGCTGTTTTTT.

The chain joins TRBV9 to TRBJ2-5; 13 positions match TRBD2. Looked up from germline, CDR1 is SGDLS and CDR2 is YYNGEE. The CDR3 is made up of 17 amino acids. With 0 bases clipped from V and 4 bases from J, the junction kept 6 bases outside the gene matches. The CDR3 spells CASSVGSTSGGLETQYF. The CDR3 region has the DNA TGTGCCAGCAGCGTAGGTTCGACTAGCGGGGGGTTAGAGACCCAGTACTTC.

The chain is built from TRBV11-2 and TRBJ2-5, with TRBD2 matching over 10 bases. The CDR3 loop spans 15 amino acids. Germline V gene data show CDR1 as SGHAT and CDR2 as FQNNGV. Trimming took 3 bases from V and 8 from J; bases not matched to a gene: 9. The CDR3 DNA reads TGTGCCAGCAGCTTTCGGGAGCTAGCGGGGGATACCCAGTACTTC. Protein product: CASSFRELAGDTQYF.

The chain links TRBV11-2 to TRBJ2-3; 8 bases match TRBD2. Trimming removed 5 bases from V and 5 bases from J; junction bases left unmatched: 12. Germline values: CDR1 SGHAT, CDR2 FQNNGV. CDR3 length: 16 amino acids. The CDR3 sequence: CASSPGLAGQGDTQYF. The CDR3 DNA is TGTGCCAGCAGCCCCGGGTTAGCGGGGCAAGGAGATACGCAGTATTTT.

The rearrangement links TRBV19 to TRBJ1-3; D unresolved. Per the germline V gene, CDR1 is LNHDA and CDR2 is SQIVND (reference sequence). The V and J ends lost 3 bases and 0 bases respectively, with 6 bases between them. CDR3 length: 14 residues. The CDR3 bases are TGTGCCAGTAGTATCCGGGGCTCTGGAAACACCATATATTTT. Translating it yields CASSIRGSGNTIYF.

This chain joins TRBV5-6 and TRBJ2-5; no clear D gene. With 0 bases removed from V and 1 base from J, the gap between germline ends came to 13 bases. Germline V gene data show CDR1 as SGHDT and CDR2 as YYEEEE. The CDR3 runs 16 residues. The CDR3 DNA reads as TGTGCCAGCAGCTTGGGAAGTGCGACTGGCCAAGAGACCCAGTACTTC. This gives the protein CASSLGSATGQETQYF.

CDR3 in DNA: TGTGCCAGCAGTGACCTGACAGGGAGTGGAGAGCAGTACTTC. It yields the protein CASSDLTGSGEQYF. The chain is built from TRBV2 and TRBJ2-7; 7 bases fit TRBD1. Germline trimming cut 3 bases from V and 7 bases from J; bases unmatched to any gene: 9. Germline V gene lookup returns CDR1 SNHLY and CDR2 FYNNEI. This CDR3 spans 14 amino acids. The full variable domain, in which reference TRBV2 and TRBJ2-7 provide the parts outside the CDR3, is EPEVTQTPSHQVTQMGQEVILRCVPISNHLYFYWYRQILGQKVEFLVSFYNNEISEKSEIFDDQFSVERPDGSNFTLKIRSTKLEDSAMYFCASSDLTGSGEQYFGPGTRLTVT.

V usage is TRBV6-5 and J usage is TRBJ1-2; 7 bases agree with TRBD1. This CDR3 is built from 14 residues. Germline lookup yields CDR1 MNHEY and CDR2 SVGAGI. V was clipped by 4 bases and J by 3 bases; unmatched bases: 5. The CDR3 DNA is TGTGCCAGCAGTTCTCCACAGGGGTACTATGGCTACACCTTC. It yields the protein CASSSPQGYYGYTF.

The V call is TRBV2, the J call TRBJ1-1; a possible D gene is TRBD1 (5 bases). CDR1 and CDR2 (germline): SNHLY, FYNNEI. V was trimmed by 8 bases and J by 0 bases, leaving 13 bases between them. This CDR3 contains 14 residues. The CDR3 is CASARGWLNTEAFF. The CDR3 DNA follows: TGTGCCAGCGCCCGGGGGTGGTTGAACACTGAAGCTTTCTTT.

V and J are TRBV29-1 and TRBJ1-1; D is uncertain. CDR1 SQVTM and CDR2 ANQGSEA come from the germline V gene. The CDR3 has 12 amino acids. V dropped 7 bases and J dropped 0 bases, with 9 bases sitting between them. The CDR3 region has the DNA TGCAGCGCCTTCAGTATGAACACTGAAGCTTTCTTT. Protein: CSAFSMNTEAFF. The full variable domain, in which reference TRBV29-1 and TRBJ1-1 provide the parts outside the CDR3, is SAVISQKPSRDICQRGTSLTIQCQVDSQVTMMFWYRQQPGQSLTLIATANQGSEATYESGFVIDKFPISRPNLTFSTLTVSNMSPEDSSIYLCSAFSMNTEAFFGQGTRLTVV.

The rearrangement uses TRBV5-6 and TRBJ2-7, with D possibly TRBD1 on 6 matching bases. This CDR3 has 16 residues. Looked up from germline, CDR1 is SGHDT and CDR2 is YYEEEE. Trimming pared 3 bases from V and 3 bases from J, leaving 19 bases between. The CDR3 reads CASSSGLRTEYYEQYF. For the CDR3, the DNA is TGTGCCAGCAGCTCGGGGCTCCGGACAGAGTACTACGAGCAGTACTTC.

The rearrangement uses TRBV10-3 and TRBJ1-2; 10 positions match TRBD1. Germline-derived CDR1 and CDR2 are ENHRY and SYGVKD. The trim removed 4 bases at V and 4 bases at J, leaving 12 bases unmatched. The length of the CDR3 is 17 residues. This CDR3 reads CAISATTDRGHGYGYTF. The CDR3 DNA sequence: TGTGCCATCAGTGCGACCACCGACAGGGGGCATGGCTATGGCTACACCTTC.

This chain uses TRBV5-6 with TRBJ2-1; 11 nucleotides match TRBD2. CDR1 is SGHDT and CDR2 is YYEEEE in the germline V gene. This CDR3 region has 16 residues. V shed 4 bases, J shed 3 bases, and the junction held 6 bases outside the gene matches. The CDR3 nucleotides are TGTGCCAGCAGCCCCTTCGGGACTAGCGGCTACAATGAGCAGTTCTTC. Its translation: CASSPFGTSGYNEQFF.

This chain uses TRBV5-6 with TRBJ2-6, with D hard to call. Germline V gene lookup returns CDR1 SGHDT and CDR2 YYEEEE. This CDR3 has 15 amino acids. With 4 bases removed from V and 0 bases from J, the gap between germline ends came to 8 bases. The CDR3 loop reads CASSDWSSGANVLTF. CDR3 nucleotide sequence: TGTGCCAGCAGCGATTGGAGCTCTGGGGCCAACGTCCTGACTTTC.

The V call is TRBV19, the J call TRBJ1-1, with TRBD1 matching over 9 bases. Per germline, CDR1 LNHDA and CDR2 SQIVND (reference sequence). J gave up 5 bases and V 10 bases, and 17 bases lay outside the gene matches. This CDR3 has 16 amino acids. Here the CDR3 reads CATIGSDRGSVTEAFF. The CDR3 DNA reads as TGTGCCACTATTGGTAGTGACAGGGGGTCGGTTACTGAAGCTTTCTTT.

The gene calls are TRBV10-1 and TRBJ1-1; D remains unclear. V lost 2 bases and J lost 3, with 7 bases in between. Germline CDR1 is WNHNN and CDR2 is SYGVQD (reference sequence). This CDR3 is 13 amino acids long. This CDR3 is CASSEVRDTEAFF. The CDR3 DNA reads as TGCGCCAGCAGTGAGGTTAGAGACACTGAAGCTTTCTTT.

There are a few counts of this clone. Distinct nucleotide sequences in the sample also encode this CDR3. The chain combines TRBV5-8 with TRBJ1-1; 7 bases align to TRBD1. The CDR3 spans 14 residues. V shed 0 bases and J 6 bases; nucleotides not matched to a gene: 5. From germline, CDR1 is SGHTS and CDR2 YDEGEE. CDR3 sequence: CASSLALGGSEAFF. Written as DNA, the CDR3 is TGTGCCAGCAGCTTGGCCCTAGGGGGCTCTGAAGCTTTCTTT.

This chain connects TRBV27 to TRBJ1-3; TRBD1 might be the D (6 bases). Trimming removed 5 bases from V and 1 base from J, with 27 bases in between. There are 20 residues in the CDR3. The germline V gene has CDR1 MNHEY and CDR2 SMNVEV (reference sequence). The CDR3 region has the DNA TGTGCCAGCAGTCCCCGACAGGACCCACGACGGCCCTTTTCTGGAAACACCATATATTTT. Its translation is CASSPRQDPRRPFSGNTIYF.

The chain couples TRBV3-1 (or the pseudogene TRBV3-2) to TRBJ2-3; 11 bases are a match to TRBD2. V lost 0 bases and J lost 10; bases outside the gene matches: 9. The CDR3 runs 16 residues. In germline, CDR1 is LGHDT, CDR2 YNNKEL (reference sequence). CDR3 residues: CASSQDSGGAKFPQYF. CDR3 coding DNA: TGTGCCAGCAGCCAAGATAGCGGGGGGGCCAAGTTTCCGCAGTATTTT.

This clone has only one observation. The chain couples TRBV5-1 to TRBJ1-1; TRBD1 might be the D (5 bases). V lost 0 bases and J lost 5, with 17 bases in between. The germline V gene encodes CDR1 SGHRS and CDR2 YFSETQ. The CDR3 consists of 16 residues. The CDR3 here is CASSLGGNRGGTEAFF. The CDR3 coding sequence is TGCGCCAGCAGCTTGGGGGGGAATCGAGGAGGGACTGAAGCTTTCTTT.

About this clone: One end of the junction fails to match germline, which may point to a read error. The chain recombines TRBV6-5 with TRBJ1-2; TRBD1 might be the D (5 bases). Germline CDR1 MNHEY, CDR2 SVGAGI. The CDR3 length is 15 residues. CDR3 bases: TGTGCCAGCAGTTACGGAACAGGATTAAACTATGACTACACCTTC. It translates to CASSYGTGLNYDYTF.

V and J are TRBV15 and TRBJ2-6; tentatively, D is TRBD1 (5 bases). Germline CDR1 LNHNV, CDR2 YYDKDF (reference sequence). Trimming removed 0 bases from V and 0 bases from J, with 9 bases in between. This CDR3 spans 17 amino acids. This CDR3 reads CATSREQVFSGANVLTF. CDR3 nucleotide sequence: TGTGCCACCAGCAGAGAACAGGTCTTCTCTGGGGCCAACGTCCTGACTTTC.

The rearrangement uses TRBV7-9 and TRBJ1-1; a possible D gene is TRBD1 (6 bases). CDR1 and CDR2 (germline): SEHNR, FQNEAQ (reference sequence). This CDR3 has 14 residues. V lost 6 bases to trimming and J lost 3 bases, with 14 bases between them. The DNA of the CDR3 is TGTGCCAGCAGACCTCAGGGGATCGACACTGAAGCTTTCTTT. This sequence encodes CASRPQGIDTEAFF.

This rearrangement joins TRBV7-6 to TRBJ1-3; D might be TRBD1 (6 bases). The CDR3 is 15 residues long. Trimming took 4 bases from V and 11 from J, leaving 21 bases between them. The germline gives CDR1 SGHVS, CDR2 FNYEAQ. CDR3 residues: CASSSGPGQGGSIYF. The CDR3 coding sequence is TGTGCCAGCAGCTCCGGCCCGGGACAAGGGGGATCCATATATTTT.